The subject of this entry is one TCR beta chain. It has no known antigen specificity. No base qualities exist here, and no much larger clone lies one base off it. This entry belongs to a study of blood T cell repertoires in COVID-19 (dated by TCRdb to the early 2020s). Concerning the study at large: Collaborator samples came from the United States, Italy and Spain and covered acute and convalescent phases of COVID-19. The material from the prospective study consisted of cDNA or gDNA derived from T cells, B-cell-depleted T cells, or PBMCs. The dataset comprised deeply sampled blood TCRbeta repertoires from subjects exposed to, actively infected with, or recovered from COVID-19. A freely available public database, intended as a resource for researchers studying the immune response to SARS-CoV-2, is where the repertoires were released. The samples were drawn from two sources: the first 160 participants of the ongoing ImmuneRACE study, and 1,200 or so subjects contributed by 6 global collaborators. A de-identified subject ID, COVID-19 status, age in years and sex were almost always included in the sample metadata. Where available, HLA class I and class II types were obtained from metadata supplied by the sample provider rather than from assay-based typing.

TCRbeta CDR3 regions were amplified from genomic DNA by means of the immunoSEQ Assay, a bias-controlled multiplex PCR. The authors' analysis ran thus. The number of nucleated cells in each sample was estimated from the amplification of reference gene primers within the assay. Sequence reads were collapsed and filtered to measure the absolute abundance of every unique TCRbeta CDR3 rearrangement. For each sample, productive Simpson clonality was calculated as the square root of Simpson's diversity index over productive rearrangements. The clones in this table, taken by TCRdb from immuneACCESS, are in-frame only. Not every clone is retained; where verified, under half of the shortfall comes from an unresolved V gene, and the cause of the rest is unknown. V, J and clone size were drawn from that table, and D and trimming were deduced from the DNA. The sample includes 100,000 to 150,000 clones, with approximately 74% observed a single time. The ten top clones hold about 6.3% of the sample.

General study outcomes and caveats: The quantity of clinical and demographic metadata differed by source and by participant and was supplied without curation.

One collaborating source in Seattle enrolled patients while the patients were actively infected and followed the patients over time throughout the course of disease. Whole blood was collected in K2EDTA tubes by collaborating institutions according to the institutions' own protocols. For TCRbeta analysis, collaborators shipped samples as frozen whole blood, isolated PBMCs, or DNA extracted from either of those sample types. The cysteine opens and the phenylalanine closes a CDR3 of 19 amino acids. Of the read, only the CDR3 DNA is kept; its 57 bases are in frame from base 1. CDR1 and CDR2, per the germline V gene, are LGHNT and FRNRAP. V is clipped by 2 bases and J by 1 base, and the sequence between their germline boundaries is 23 bases long.

The sequenced sample was peripheral blood. The clonotype originates from an older man with COVID-19, enrolled during active disease. The V and J segments used are TRBV12-5 and TRBJ2-5, with a weak D call of TRBD2 (6 bases match). The CDR3 region: CASGLPGGTPKTPQETQYF. The DNA sequence is given as TGTGCTAGTGGTTTGCCTGGGGGGACTCCCAAAACCCCCCAAGAGACCCAGTACTTC.